This T cell receptor beta chain comes out of a study of CD8+CD57+ T cells in acquired aplastic anemia. In the study overall: The sorted CD4+ and CD8+ cells yielded an average roughly 3 ug of DNA. General study findings and limits: Statistical testing detected no significant gap in CD8+ Simpson's diversity between patients and controls. Patients and controls turned out to have approximately 29 CD8+ CDR3 sequences in common.

The germline CDR1 and CDR2 sequences are SGHNT and YYREEE (reference sequence). The CDR3 is 17 residues long. This clonotype was seen many times. What it binds is not known. Its ends do not fully match the called genes, so a read error is possible. Patients selected for sequencing had displayed CD8+CD57+ cell expansion by flow cytometry. Acquired aplastic anemia of severe grade affected all patients. For CDR3 and TCR beta VDJ profiling, genomic DNA was the template used. A single record per CDR3 protein comes from TCRdb applying MiXCR to the reads. The sample contains roughly 170,000 distinct CDR3 sequences, around 50% of which appear only once.

The source material was sorted CD4+, CD8+, or CD8+CD57+ T cells (not recorded which) from PBMCs. The chain carries TRBV5-4 and TRBJ2-7; 8 bases map to TRBD2. This sequence originates from a human donor with aplastic anemia. DNA for the CDR3: TGTACCAGCAGCTTGATTTATAGCGGGGATAGCTCCTACGAGCAGTACTTC. It is translated as CTSSLIYSGDSSYEQYF.